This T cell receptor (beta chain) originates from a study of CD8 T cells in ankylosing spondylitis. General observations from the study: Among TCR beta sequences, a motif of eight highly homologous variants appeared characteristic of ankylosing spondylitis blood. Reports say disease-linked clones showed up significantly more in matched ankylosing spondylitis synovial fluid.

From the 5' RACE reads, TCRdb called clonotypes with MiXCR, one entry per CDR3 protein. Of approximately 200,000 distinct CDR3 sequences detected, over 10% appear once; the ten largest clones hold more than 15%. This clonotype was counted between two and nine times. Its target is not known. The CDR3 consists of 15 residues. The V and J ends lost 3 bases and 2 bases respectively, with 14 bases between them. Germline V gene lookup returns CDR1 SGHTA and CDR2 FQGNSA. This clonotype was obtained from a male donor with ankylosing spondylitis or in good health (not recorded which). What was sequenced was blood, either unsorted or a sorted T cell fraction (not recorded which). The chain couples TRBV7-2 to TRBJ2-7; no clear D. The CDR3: CASSFTPPPPYEQYF. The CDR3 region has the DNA TGTGCCAGCAGCTTTACCCCACCTCCCCCCTACGAGCAGTACTTC.